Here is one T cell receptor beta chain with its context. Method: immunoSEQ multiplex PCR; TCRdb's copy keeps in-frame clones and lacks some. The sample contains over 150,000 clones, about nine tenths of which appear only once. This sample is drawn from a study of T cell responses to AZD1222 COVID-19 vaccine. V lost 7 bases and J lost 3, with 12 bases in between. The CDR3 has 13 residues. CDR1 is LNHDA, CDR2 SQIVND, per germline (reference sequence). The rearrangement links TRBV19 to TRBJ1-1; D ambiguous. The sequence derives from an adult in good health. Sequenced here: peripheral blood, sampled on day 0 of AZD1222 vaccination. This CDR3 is CASKDLQYTEAFF. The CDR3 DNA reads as TGTGCCAGTAAAGACCTCCAATACACTGAAGCTTTCTTT.